This T cell receptor (beta chain) was captured by sequencing in a study of T cells in Graves' hyperthyroidism and ophthalmopathy. The source material, RNA transcripts, was used to amplify TCR beta CDR3 regions. HTBI primers were the set used in a first-round RT-PCR of the TCR CDR3. Via MiXCR, TCRdb re-called the multiplex PCR reads, giving one row per CDR3 protein. The sample lists some 550,000 distinct CDR3 sequences, roughly 15% occurring once. Clinical symptoms, serum thyroxine, TRAb, thyroid ultrasound and orbital computed tomography established diagnosis. Each 10 ml fresh peripheral blood draw supplied the PBMCs. Per the germline V gene, CDR1 is DFQATT and CDR2 is SNEGSKA (reference sequence). The length of the CDR3 is 20 residues. Losses at the gene ends were 3 bases for V and 1 base for J; bases not matched to a gene: 19. This clonotype has at least ten counts.

The sequence derives from a woman aged 40 to 50 with Graves' ophthalmopathy. This chain joins TRBV20-1 and TRBJ2-1; TRBD2 matches at 9 bases. Sequenced: blood. The DNA for the CDR3 is TGCAGTGCTAGGCGAACTAGTTTGCGGGGGGGCGCCCAATCCTACAATGAGCAGTTCTTC. Encoded protein: CSARRTSLRGGAQSYNEQFF.